What follows are 24 T cell receptor beta chains derived from one specimen sequenced in a study of blood T cell repertoires in COVID-19. Data came from immunoSEQ multiplex PCR; TCRdb stores just in-frame clones and leaves some out. Here the sample spans tens of thousands of clones, around four fifths being singletons. Sequenced sample: peripheral blood. The origin of the receptors is a man between 45 and 60 years old with acute or convalescent COVID-19.

This clone was observed a handful of times. The chain links TRBV15 to TRBJ1-2; D ambiguous. Trimming left V 0 bases short and J 0 bases short, with 8 bases between. Per the germline V gene, CDR1 is LNHNV and CDR2 is YYDKDF (reference sequence). The CDR3 extends over 15 amino acids. CDR3 loop: CATSRDSYTNYGYTF. The CDR3 DNA is TGTGCCACCAGCAGAGATAGCTACACTAACTATGGCTACACCTTC.

The V and J genes are TRBV5-6 and TRBJ2-5, with 7 bases that match TRBD1. V dropped 2 bases and J dropped 4; count of bases not matched to a gene: 2. The CDR3 covers 13 residues. Per germline, CDR1 SGHDT and CDR2 YYEEEE. In DNA, the CDR3 is TGTGCCAGCAGCTTCCGGGACAGAGAGACCCAGTACTTC. Its protein is CASSFRDRETQYF.

The chain has TRBV18 and TRBJ1-2, with TRBD1 as a possible D gene (5 bases). The V gene lost 0 bases and the J gene lost 8 bases, with 13 bases spanning the gap. This CDR3 contains 14 residues. The germline V gene encodes CDR1 KGHSH and CDR2 LQKENI. CDR3 bases: TGTGCCAGCTCACCACCGGTCAGGGATGAGGGCTACACCTTC. It is translated as CASSPPVRDEGYTF.

V is TRBV6-5 and J is TRBJ1-1; D is perhaps TRBD1 (6 bases). The CDR3 has 12 residues. Germline CDR1 reads MNHEY; CDR2 reads SVGAGI. V lost 8 bases and J lost 4, with 11 bases in between. The CDR3 DNA reads as TGTGCCAGCCTTACCAGGGGCACTGAAGCTTTCTTT. It is translated as CASLTRGTEAFF.

The CDR3 DNA sequence: TGTGCCAGCAGCCGACGGGCAGGGAATGGCTACACCTTC. Amino acids: CASSRRAGNGYTF. J is TRBJ1-2 and V is TRBV6-5, with D maybe TRBD1 (5 bases). Trimming removed 6 bases from V and 6 bases from J, with 14 bases in between. The CDR3 totals 13 residues. Germline V gives CDR1 MNHEY, CDR2 SVGAGI.

The chain links TRBV11-2 to TRBJ2-1; D is ambiguous. Germline CDR1 SGHAT, CDR2 FQNNGV. V dropped 0 bases and J dropped 10 bases, with 10 bases sitting between them. This CDR3 comprises 13 residues. CDR3 loop: CASSLDVLGEQFF. DNA for the CDR3: TGTGCCAGCAGCTTAGACGTCCTCGGGGAGCAGTTCTTC.

This chain links TRBV7-8 with TRBJ1-3, with 8 positions matching TRBD1. Germline V lookup: CDR1 SGHVS, CDR2 FQNEAQ. This CDR3 is built from 16 residues. V gave up 4 bases and J gave up 5 bases; unmatched junction bases: 10. CDR3 amino acids: CASSSDRGIRRNTIYF. The CDR3 DNA reads as TGTGCCAGCAGCTCTGACAGGGGAATACGAAGAAACACCATATATTTT.

CDR3 nucleotides: TGTGCCAGCAGGACGGGACTAGCGGAGCTCAATGAGCAGTTCTTC. This translates into CASRTGLAELNEQFF. This chain joins TRBV2 and TRBJ2-1; 11 bases are shared with TRBD2. The CDR3 totals 15 residues. Unmatched junction bases numbered 7, after V lost 6 bases and J lost 6 bases. Per the germline V gene, CDR1 is SNHLY and CDR2 is FYNNEI.

CDR3 DNA: TGTGCCAGCAGCCAAGCGGGGGAGGTCGTCTATGGCTACACCTTC. It encodes CASSQAGEVVYGYTF. J is TRBJ1-2 and V is TRBV3-1 (or the pseudogene TRBV3-2); TRBD1 is a possible D gene (5 bases). V shed 1 base and J shed 4 bases, with 13 bases lying between them. Germline V CDR1 and CDR2: LGHDT, YNNKEL (reference sequence). This CDR3 has 15 amino acids.

The rearrangement joins TRBV5-1 to TRBJ1-1; tentatively, D is TRBD1 (6 bases). From germline, CDR1 is SGHRS and CDR2 YFSETQ. V was shortened by 4 bases and J by 3 bases, with 13 bases between the two germline ends. The CDR3 contains 14 residues. The CDR3 reads CASSPGYRDTEAFF. The CDR3 DNA sequence: TGCGCCAGCAGCCCCGGGTACAGGGACACTGAAGCTTTCTTT.

The chain links TRBV12-3 or TRBV12-4 to TRBJ2-7; 7 bases are shared with TRBD2. The CDR3 runs to 13 residues. J was trimmed by 7 bases and V by 5 bases; bases with no gene match: 8. CDR3 in amino acids: CASSPTSSWEQYF. DNA for the CDR3: TGTGCCAGCAGTCCGACTAGCTCCTGGGAGCAGTACTTC.

The chain combines TRBV18 with TRBJ1-2; 8 bases are shared with TRBD1. CDR1 is KGHSH and CDR2 is LQKENI in the germline V gene. This CDR3 is 13 amino acids long. J gave up 8 bases and V 3 bases, and 5 bases lay outside the gene matches. The CDR3 region is CASSPAGGGGYTF. CDR3 DNA: TGTGCCAGCTCACCCGCAGGGGGCGGGGGCTACACCTTC.

This clone appeared a single time. This chain joins TRBV6-5 and TRBJ1-5, with 7 bases matching TRBD1. There are 14 residues in the CDR3. Trimming removed 6 bases from V and 1 base from J; junction bases left unmatched: 3. Germline loops: CDR1 MNHEY, CDR2 SVGAGI. CDR3 sequence reads: CASSGDRSNQPQHF. In DNA form, the CDR3 reads TGTGCCAGCAGCGGGGACAGAAGCAATCAGCCCCAGCATTTT.

This chain joins TRBV28 and TRBJ2-7; perhaps TRBD1 as D (5 bases). Trimming shortened V by 6 bases and J by 2 bases, and 14 bases separated the two germline ends. This CDR3 region has 14 residues. Germline V gene data show CDR1 as MDHEN and CDR2 as SYDVKM. CDR3: CASSPLDIAYEQYF. For the CDR3, the DNA is TGTGCCAGCAGCCCTTTGGACATCGCCTACGAGCAGTACTTC. Full variable domain (remainder filled in from reference TRBV28 and TRBJ2-7): DVKVTQSSRYLVKRTGEKVFLECVQDMDHENMFWYRQDPGLGLRLIYFSYDVKMKEKGDIPEGYSVSREKKERFSLILESASTNQTSMYLCASSPLDIAYEQYFGPGTRLTVT.

V usage is TRBV30 and J usage is TRBJ1-1; D gene uncertain. Germline V CDR1 and CDR2: GTSNPN, SVGIG (reference sequence). V lost 0 bases and J lost 4, with 9 bases in between. There are 13 residues in the CDR3. CDR3 loop: CAWSVSRGTEAFF. DNA for the CDR3: TGTGCCTGGAGTGTATCCCGGGGCACTGAAGCTTTCTTT.

This sequence joins TRBV24-1 and TRBJ2-1; 7 positions agree with TRBD1. The CDR3 is made up of 13 amino acids. Trimming at V came to 7 bases and at J to 7 bases, leaving 6 bases not matched to a gene. Germline loops: CDR1 KGHDR, CDR2 SFDVKD. The CDR3 is CATSRDRLNEQFF. CDR3 in DNA: TGTGCCACCAGCCGGGACAGATTGAATGAGCAGTTCTTC.

The count of this clone is one. The chain links TRBV6-5 to TRBJ2-1, with TRBD2 as a possible D gene (6 bases). Trimming took 2 bases from V and 2 from J, leaving 10 bases between them. In germline, CDR1 is MNHEY, CDR2 SVGAGI. This CDR3 spans 15 amino acids. CDR3 sequence: CASSYPGSAYNEQFF. As DNA, the CDR3 is TGTGCCAGCAGTTACCCCGGGAGCGCCTACAATGAGCAGTTCTTC.

This rearrangement joins TRBV28 to TRBJ2-2; tentatively, D is TRBD1 (7 bases). This CDR3 is 14 amino acids long. Germline assignment: CDR1 MDHEN and CDR2 SYDVKM. V lost 7 bases and J 5 bases, leaving 14 bases between the germline ends. The CDR3 sequence: CASTVQGGTGELFF. The CDR3 bases are TGTGCCAGCACCGTTCAGGGGGGAACCGGGGAGCTGTTTTTT. Full variable domain (remainder filled in from reference TRBV28 and TRBJ2-2): DVKVTQSSRYLVKRTGEKVFLECVQDMDHENMFWYRQDPGLGLRLIYFSYDVKMKEKGDIPEGYSVSREKKERFSLILESASTNQTSMYLCASTVQGGTGELFFGEGSRLTVL.

The chain employs TRBV7-3 and TRBJ1-1; TRBD1 matches at 9 bases. There are 15 residues in the CDR3. CDR1 and CDR2 from the germline V gene are SGHTA and FQGTGA. With V trimmed by 0 bases and J by 5 bases, 4 bases remained unmatched. The CDR3 region is CASSLTGQGMTEAFF. CDR3 DNA: TGTGCCAGCAGCTTAACGGGACAGGGTATGACTGAAGCTTTCTTT.

V gene TRBV7-6 combines with J gene TRBJ1-6; D might be TRBD1 (6 bases). V shed 6 bases and J shed 3 bases, with 12 bases lying between them. Per germline, CDR1 SGHVS and CDR2 FNYEAQ. The CDR3 spans 15 residues. The CDR3 region has the DNA TGTGCCAGCAGTCTTGAGGGACACTATAATTCACCCCTCCACTTT. This sequence encodes CASSLEGHYNSPLHF. The entire variable domain, with the rest obtained from reference TRBV7-6 and TRBJ1-6, is as follows: GAGVSQSPRYKVTKRGQDVALRCDPISGHVSLYWYRQALGQGPEFLTYFNYEAQQDKSGLPNDRFSAERPEGSISTLTIQRTEQRDSAMYRCASSLEGHYNSPLHFGNGTRLTVT.

This chain connects TRBV2 to TRBJ1-6; a weak D match, TRBD1 (5 bases). CDR1 and CDR2 (germline): SNHLY, FYNNEI. The CDR3 is made up of 15 amino acids. Trimming cost V 4 bases and J 9 bases, with 16 bases left between them. Here the CDR3 DNA reads TGTGCCAGCAGTGCTGGAGGGGAAACGGGTTCACCCCTCCACTTT. Its protein is CASSAGGETGSPLHF.

The rearrangement joins TRBV27 to TRBJ1-1; TRBD1 matches at 8 bases. Germline CDR1 and CDR2: MNHEY and SMNVEV (reference sequence). This CDR3 spans 14 amino acids. Losses at the gene ends were 4 bases for V and 4 bases for J; bases not matched to a gene: 5. CDR3 residues: CASSSQGEGTEAFF. DNA of the CDR3: TGTGCCAGCAGTTCACAGGGGGAAGGCACTGAAGCTTTCTTT.

The CDR3 reads CASSLAITVNMVQFF. The CDR3 nucleotides read TGTGCCAGCAGCTTAGCGATCACAGTGAACATGGTGCAGTTCTTC. This rearrangement joins TRBV7-9 to TRBJ2-1; D is unclear. CDR3 length equals 15 residues. Trimming took off 0 bases at V and 12 bases at J, with 18 bases between the two ends. Germline V gives CDR1 SEHNR, CDR2 FQNEAQ (reference sequence).

The chain links TRBV10-3 to TRBJ2-5, with D hard to call. V was pared by 4 bases and J by 2 bases, with 2 bases between. This CDR3 contains 11 residues. The V gene's germline CDR1 is ENHRY and CDR2 SYGVKD. This CDR3 is CAISAQETQYF. DNA of the CDR3: TGTGCCATCAGTGCACAAGAGACCCAGTACTTC.